These T cell receptor beta chains were read from a single sample in a study of T-cell memory formation after mild COVID-19. TCRdb reprocessed the 5' RACE reads with MiXCR, giving one entry per CDR3 protein. Of 120,000 to 150,000 distinct CDR3 sequences in the sample, 19% are singletons; the top ten hold around 2.5%. Sequenced input: PBMCs or a T cell subset sorted from them (not recorded which). Every receptor here comes from an adult woman who had mild COVID-19 (a few samples of this study predate the infection). Cell type and time point are not known. CDR3s include the opening cysteine and the closing phenylalanine or tryptophan. Each record gives: J gene, V gene, clone size, D gene, CDR3 protein, CDR3 DNA. D genes are given only for firm matches. Clone size is given for some rows only: seen once, a few or many times, or a class if the clone is expanded.

TRBJ2-7 | TRBV2 | once | TRBD1 | CASKTGGGYEQYF | TGTGCCAGCAAGACAGGGGGAGGCTACGAGCAGTACTTC
TRBJ2-1 | TRBV5-1 | NA | NA | CASSSPTLAETYNEQFF | TGCGCCAGCAGCTCGCCCACCTTGGCGGAGACGTACAATGAGCAGTTCTTC
TRBJ1-3 | TRBV7-8 | few | NA | CASRGHSGNTIYF | TGTGCGTCCCGGGGCCACAGTGGAAACACCATATATTTT
TRBJ1-2 | TRBV27 | NA | TRBD1 | CASSFSTGNGYTF | TGTGCCAGCAGTTTCTCGACAGGGAATGGCTACACCTTC
TRBJ2-7 | TRBV7-2 | NA | TRBD2 | CASSMVLAAAHEQYF | TGTGCCAGCAGCATGGTACTAGCGGCCGCCCACGAGCAGTACTTC
TRBJ2-3 | TRBV6-6 | NA | NA | CASRGQGRGTDTQYF | TGTGCCAGCAGAGGCCAGGGTAGGGGCACAGATACGCAGTATTTT
TRBJ1-1 | TRBV3-1 | few | NA | CASSQDWGNTEAFF | TGTGCCAGCAGCCAAGATTGGGGGAACACTGAAGCTTTCTTT
TRBJ1-5 | TRBV3-1 | NA | TRBD1 | CASSHTGGIQPQHF | TGTGCCAGCAGCCACACAGGGGGCATTCAGCCCCAGCATTTT
TRBJ2-2 | TRBV12-3/TRBV12-4 | few | NA | CASSLGQKNTGELFF | TGTGCCAGCAGTTTAGGACAGAAGAACACCGGGGAGCTGTTTTTT
TRBJ1-2 | TRBV5-1 | few | TRBD1 | CASSLVGQGSYGYTF | TGCGCCAGCAGCTTGGTGGGACAGGGGTCCTATGGCTACACCTTC
TRBJ1-1 | TRBV7-2 | NA | TRBD1 | CASSSRTGGNEAFF | TGTGCCAGCAGCTCCCGAACAGGGGGCAATGAAGCTTTCTTT
TRBJ1-5 | TRBV5-1 | NA | TRBD1 | CASSLGEGASGNQPQHF | TGCGCCAGCAGCTTGGGAGAGGGGGCCTCCGGCAATCAGCCCCAGCATTTT
TRBJ1-6 | TRBV27 | few | NA | CASSLAAVTGPYNSPLHF | TGTGCCAGCAGTTTGGCCGCGGTTACAGGCCCGTATAATTCACCCCTCCACTTT
TRBJ2-1 | TRBV2 | NA | NA | CASSSDRGRDNEQFF | TGTGCCAGCAGCTCCGACCGCGGAAGGGACAATGAGCAGTTCTTC
TRBJ1-1 | TRBV5-1 | NA | TRBD1 | CASSQTDRVGTEAFF | TGCGCCAGCAGCCAAACCGACAGGGTGGGAACTGAAGCTTTCTTT
TRBJ2-2 | TRBV12-3/TRBV12-4 | few | NA | CASTTTGELFF | TGTGCCAGCACCACTACCGGGGAGCTGTTTTTT